This T cell receptor beta chain was identified in a study of sequential checkpoint blockade in melanoma. Across the study: First-line arms were nivolumab then ipilimumab, or the reverse, randomized 1:1. Roughly 20 patients had matched tumor biopsies before treatment and at week 13 after nivolumab or ipilimumab alone.

Data came from immunoSEQ multiplex PCR; TCRdb stores just in-frame clones and leaves some out. Of about 37,000 clones listed, around 32% are singletons. The treatment: randomized to nivolumab then ipilimumab (arm A) or the reverse (arm B). Germline loops: CDR1 MNHGY, CDR2 SAAAGT. This CDR3 has 14 amino acids. Trimming took 5 bases from V and 3 from J, leaving 14 bases between them. This clonotype was obtained from a human donor with melanoma. The rearrangement links TRBV6-8 to TRBJ2-7; D remains unclear. The sequences come from tumor tissue (inferred from file names), collected from a patient given nivolumab and ipilimumab in sequence. DNA of the CDR3: TGTGCCAGCAGTCTATCTCAGGTTTACTACGAGCAGTACTTC. Amino acid sequence: CASSLSQVYYEQYF.